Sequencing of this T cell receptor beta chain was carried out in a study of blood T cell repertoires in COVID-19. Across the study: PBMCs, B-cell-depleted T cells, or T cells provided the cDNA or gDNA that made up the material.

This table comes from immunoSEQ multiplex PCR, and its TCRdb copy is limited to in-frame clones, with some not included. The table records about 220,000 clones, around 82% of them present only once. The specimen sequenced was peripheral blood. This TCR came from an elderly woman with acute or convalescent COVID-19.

The CDR3 DNA reads TGTGCCAGTACCCTCACAGGGATCGATTCACCCCTCCACTTT. Its translation is CASTLTGIDSPLHF. The V gene is TRBV19, the J gene TRBJ1-6, with a tentative D call TRBD1 (6 bases). Germline values: CDR1 LNHDA, CDR2 SQIVND (reference sequence). CDR3 length equals 14 residues. V was shortened by 7 bases and J by 8 bases, with 15 bases between the two germline ends.